The clone carrying this TCR beta chain has only a few counts. Its antigen is unidentified. The data are from a study of T-cell reconstitution after alpha-beta-depleted transplantation in children. Whole-study findings and limits: Several patients had high TCRbeta diversity at day 60; it came from surviving recipient T cells and thymic progenitors. Roughly two months post-transplant, alpha-beta T cells reportedly originated from several hundred graft clones that had expanded.

Unique molecular identifiers tagged the TCRbeta library. TCRdb itself ran the PCR reads through MiXCR, one entry per CDR3 protein. The sample yields fewer than 1 million distinct CDR3 sequences, less than 20% seen once. V gave up 5 bases and J gave up 6 bases, with 8 bases separating them. Germline CDR1 and CDR2: SQVTM and ANQGSEA. This CDR3 has 12 amino acids. The rearrangement links TRBV29-1 to TRBJ1-6; possibly TRBD1 for D (5 bases). This specimen was PBMCs, mostly from graft donor cells, taken 360 days after TCRalphabeta/CD19-depleted stem cell transplant. The TCR comes from a male patient aged 10 to 17 who had a stem cell transplant for acute lymphoblastic leukemia, so the T cells may come from the graft donor. As DNA, the CDR3 is TGCAGCGTTATAAGGGGTAATTCACCCCTCCACTTT. Translated, it gives CSVIRGNSPLHF. Combining the CDR3 with reference TRBV29-1 and TRBJ1-6 gives the whole variable domain SAVISQKPSRDICQRGTSLTIQCQVDSQVTMMFWYRQQPGQSLTLIATANQGSEATYESGFVIDKFPISRPNLTFSTLTVSNMSPEDSSIYLCSVIRGNSPLHFGNGTRLTVT.